The next 25 T cell receptor beta chains were all read from a single sample in a study of control samples from healthy donors and cancer patients. TCRdb's table, derived via immunoSEQ multiplex PCR, lists solely in-frame clones and lacks some. The data hold around 130,000 clones, with approximately 92% observed a single time. The sample taken for sequencing was blood. The receptor source for this set is a young man in good health.

This chain connects TRBV6-2 or TRBV6-3 to TRBJ2-3, with 7 bases fitting TRBD1. Germline loops: CDR1 MNHEY, CDR2 SVGEGT. Trimming took 1 base from V and 3 from J; bases not matched to a gene: 7. The CDR3 is made up of 16 amino acids. In DNA form, the CDR3 reads TGTGCCAGCAGTTACTTCGCAAGGGGGCCGACAGATACGCAGTATTTT. Protein sequence: CASSYFARGPTDTQYF.

The CDR3: CASSHRTSGGAWSYNEQFF. In DNA form, the CDR3 reads TGTGCCAGCAGTCACAGGACTAGCGGGGGGGCTTGGTCCTACAATGAGCAGTTCTTC. This chain links TRBV6-6 with TRBJ2-1; TRBD2 aligns across 15 bases. The trim removed 5 bases at V and 1 base at J, leaving 9 bases unmatched. This CDR3 is 19 amino acids long. Germline V gene data show CDR1 as MNHNY and CDR2 as SVGAGI (reference sequence).

The chain carries TRBV30 and TRBJ1-4; D not certain. The germline CDR1 and CDR2 sequences are GTSNPN and SVGIG (reference sequence). The ends were cut back, 8 bases at V and 1 base at J, with 8 bases in the middle. CDR3 length equals 12 residues. CDR3 nucleotides: TGTGCCCAGACATTAACTAATGAAAAACTGTTTTTT. Translation: CAQTLTNEKLFF.

The chain is built from TRBV25-1 and TRBJ1-5; TRBD1 is a possible D gene (5 bases). V was cut by 3 bases and J by 6 bases, with 9 bases left in between. This CDR3 is built from 13 residues. Germline V gene sequence: CDR1 MGHDK, CDR2 SYGVNS. CDR3 DNA sequence: TGTGCCAGCAGTGATTTAGGGGCTCAGCCCCAGCATTTT. This gives the protein CASSDLGAQPQHF.

V and J are TRBV6-5 and TRBJ1-6; TRBD1 is a possible D gene (5 bases). Between the trimmed V and J ends, which lost 7 bases and 9 bases, there was a span of 16 bases. This CDR3 region has 14 residues. Germline V gene lookup returns CDR1 MNHEY and CDR2 SVGAGI. Written as DNA, the CDR3 is TGTGCCAGCACCCGCCGGGACCGCGGTTCACCCCTCCACTTT. Its translation: CASTRRDRGSPLHF.

This chain joins TRBV7-2 and TRBJ1-2, with TRBD1 matching over 7 bases. The J segment lost 5 bases and the V segment lost 2 bases, leaving 8 bases of the junction unmatched. Germline assignment: CDR1 SGHTA and CDR2 FQGNSA. This CDR3 contains 15 residues. CDR3 DNA: TGTGCCAGCAGCTTAAGGATAGGGGGCGTTTATGGCTACACCTTC. Translating gives CASSLRIGGVYGYTF. The full variable domain, in which reference TRBV7-2 and TRBJ1-2 provide the parts outside the CDR3, is GAGVSQSPSNKVTEKGKDVELRCDPISGHTALYWYRQSLGQGLEFLIYFQGNSAPDKSGLPSDRFSAERTGGSVSTLTIQRTQQEDSAVYLCASSLRIGGVYGYTFGSGTRLTVV.

The chain joins TRBV27 to TRBJ2-2; D unclear. The CDR3 totals 13 residues. Trimming removed 2 bases at V and 2 bases at J, with 3 bases between. CDR1 is MNHEY and CDR2 is SMNVEV in the germline V gene (reference sequence). The CDR3 DNA reads as TGTGCCAGCAGTTTAGTAAACACCGGGGAGCTGTTTTTT. Protein: CASSLVNTGELFF.

This chain links TRBV4-1 with TRBJ1-4; D is perhaps TRBD1 (6 bases). In germline, CDR1 is MGHRA, CDR2 YSYEKL. The CDR3 is 16 amino acids. Trimming removed 4 bases from V and 10 bases from J, with 22 bases in between. In DNA form, the CDR3 reads TGCGCCAGCAGCCCAAGGCGCGGGACAAACCAGGGAAAACTGTTTTTT. Its translation is CASSPRRGTNQGKLFF.

The chain links TRBV18 to TRBJ2-7, with D unresolved. The V end was cut by 2 bases, the J end by 0 bases, with 8 bases between. This CDR3 region has 14 residues. Per the germline V gene, CDR1 is KGHSH and CDR2 is LQKENI. DNA for the CDR3: TGTGCCAGCTCACCAACAGCGAGCTCCTACGAGCAGTACGTC. It translates to CASSPTASSYEQYV.

The chain employs TRBV5-1 and TRBJ2-3; 9 bases map to TRBD2. With V trimmed by 3 bases and J by 0 bases, 5 bases remained unmatched. The CDR3 loop spans 16 amino acids. Germline CDR1 is SGHRS and CDR2 is YFSETQ. The CDR3 sequence: CASSSGTSPSTDTQYF. The CDR3 bases are TGCGCCAGCAGCTCCGGGACTAGCCCTAGCACAGATACGCAGTATTTT.

The sample holds one count of this clone. This chain connects TRBV6-1 to TRBJ1-4; D is unclear. V lost 4 bases to trimming and J lost 0 bases, with 12 bases between them. The CDR3 sequence is 16 residues long. Germline assignment: CDR1 MNHNS and CDR2 SASEGT. The CDR3 coding sequence is TGTGCCAGCAGTGTAGGACGCGGTGCAACTAATGAAAAACTGTTTTTT. It specifies CASSVGRGATNEKLFF.

The chain is built from TRBV18 and TRBJ1-4; maybe TRBD1 (5 bases). With 5 bases removed from V and 6 bases from J, the gap between germline ends came to 34 bases. CDR3 length: 21 amino acids. Looked up from germline, CDR1 is KGHSH and CDR2 is LQKENI. This CDR3 reads CASSDFRTRDVSTVHYEKLFF. The CDR3 coding sequence is TGTGCCAGCTCAGACTTTAGGACCCGCGACGTTTCGACAGTTCATTATGAAAAACTGTTTTTT.

This chain links TRBV11-2 with TRBJ1-2; D uncertain. Trimming pared 1 base from V and 7 bases from J, leaving 4 bases between. Germline CDR1 and CDR2: SGHAT and FQNNGV. CDR3 length: 11 amino acids. The CDR3 nucleotides read TGTGCCAGCAGCTTAGGGAGTGGCTACACCTTC. Translating it yields CASSLGSGYTF.

The chain employs TRBV2 and TRBJ1-6; 9 bases map to TRBD1. CDR3 size: 16 residues. CDR1 is SNHLY, CDR2 FYNNEI, per germline. Trimming removed 8 bases from V and 2 bases from J; junction bases left unmatched: 7. The CDR3 is CASLGQGIAYNSPLHF. In nucleotides, the CDR3 is TGTGCCAGCCTAGGACAGGGGATCGCCTATAATTCACCCCTCCACTTT.

The rearrangement links TRBV25-1 to TRBJ1-1, with 7 bases lining up with TRBD1. With V trimmed by 6 bases and J by 5 bases, 3 bases remained unmatched. Germline V gene lookup returns CDR1 MGHDK and CDR2 SYGVNS. The CDR3 sequence is 12 residues long. The CDR3 coding sequence is TGTGCCAGCAGGAAGGGGGCGACTGAAGCTTTCTTT. It translates to CASRKGATEAFF.

The rearrangement joins TRBV10-3 to TRBJ1-1, with D tentatively TRBD1 (5 bases). The germline V gene encodes CDR1 ENHRY and CDR2 SYGVKD. CDR3 length equals 12 residues. V lost 7 bases, J lost 5 bases, and 11 bases lay in between. The CDR3 protein is CAINSQGTEAFF. The CDR3, as DNA: TGTGCCATCAACAGCCAGGGAACTGAAGCTTTCTTT.

This clone was seen just once. This sequence joins TRBV21-1 and TRBJ2-5. TRBV21-1 is noted as a pseudogene. The CDR3 contains 12 residues. The DNA of the CDR3 is TGTGCCAGCAGCACGCATAAAGAGACCCAGTACTTC. Its protein product is CASSTHKETQYF.

This clone appeared a few times. The chain employs TRBV7-2 and TRBJ1-5; TRBD1 agrees at 7 bases. CDR1 is SGHTA and CDR2 is FQGNSA in the germline V gene. The CDR3 is made up of 14 amino acids. V trimming: 1 base; J trimming: 7 bases; junction bases outside the gene matches: 4. The CDR3 bases are TGTGCCAGCAGCTTAGTCCAGGGGGGCCAGCCCCAGCATTTT. Translating gives CASSLVQGGQPQHF.

CDR3 sequence reads: CASSLRNLNTEAFF. DNA of the CDR3: TGCGCCAGCAGCTTAAGAAACTTGAACACTGAAGCTTTCTTT. The chain links TRBV5-1 to TRBJ1-1, with D unresolved. Germline lookup yields CDR1 SGHRS and CDR2 YFSETQ. Trimming pared 2 bases from V and 0 bases from J, leaving 8 bases between. The CDR3 has 14 residues.

As DNA, the CDR3 is TGTGCCACCAGTGAGGAGGGGTCAGATACGCAGTATTTT. Its protein is CATSEEGSDTQYF. The genes are TRBV24-1 and TRBJ2-3; D is perhaps TRBD2 (6 bases). Germline CDR1 is KGHDR and CDR2 is SFDVKD. Trimming pared 4 bases from V and 4 bases from J, leaving 8 bases between. The CDR3 has 13 residues.

The chain carries TRBV3-1 (or the pseudogene TRBV3-2) and TRBJ2-3, with 7 bases lining up with TRBD2. Germline-derived CDR1 and CDR2 are LGHDT and YNNKEL (reference sequence). CDR3 length: 14 residues. J was trimmed by 11 bases and V by 1 base; bases with no gene match: 9. The chain's CDR3 is CASSQGLAALGQYF. The CDR3 bases are TGTGCCAGCAGCCAAGGGCTAGCGGCCCTGGGGCAGTATTTT.

V and J are TRBV29-1 and TRBJ2-3; 9 bases are shared with TRBD1. There are 12 residues in the CDR3. Germline V gene lookup returns CDR1 SQVTM and CDR2 ANQGSEA. The J segment lost 6 bases and the V segment lost 7 bases, leaving 5 bases of the junction unmatched. The CDR3 DNA follows: TGCAGCGCTGACAGGGGGGAGGATACGCAGTATTTT. Translated, it gives CSADRGEDTQYF.

The gene calls are TRBV7-2 and TRBJ1-1; the D gene is possibly TRBD1 (5 bases). CDR1 is SGHTA, CDR2 FQGNSA, per germline. The CDR3 contains 14 residues. The ends were cut back, 5 bases at V and 5 bases at J, with 15 bases in the middle. The CDR3 nucleotides read TGTGCCAGCAGCACCCGGGGGGGTTATACTGAAGCTTTCTTT. Its translation is CASSTRGGYTEAFF. Full variable domain (remainder filled in from reference TRBV7-2 and TRBJ1-1): GAGVSQSPSNKVTEKGKDVELRCDPISGHTALYWYRQSLGQGLEFLIYFQGNSAPDKSGLPSDRFSAERTGGSVSTLTIQRTQQEDSAVYLCASSTRGGYTEAFFGQGTRLTVV.

The CDR3 region has the DNA TGTGCCTGGAGGCCGCAAGGACTAGCGGGGGGGCGAAATACGCAGTATTTT. Its protein product is CAWRPQGLAGGRNTQYF. The rearrangement uses TRBV30 and TRBJ2-3; 15 bases are a match to TRBD2. The CDR3 is 17 residues long. V was clipped by 3 bases and J by 7 bases; unmatched bases: 11. In germline, CDR1 is GTSNPN, CDR2 SVGIG (reference sequence). The full variable domain, its missing parts supplied by reference TRBV30 and TRBJ2-3, is SQTIHQWPATLVQPVGSPLSLECTVEGTSNPNLYWYRQAAGRGLQLLFYSVGIGQISSEVPQNLSASRPQDRQFILSSKKLLLSDSGFYLCAWRPQGLAGGRNTQYFGPGTRLTVL.

V usage is TRBV10-3 and J usage is TRBJ1-2, with D unresolved. This CDR3 is built from 12 residues. In germline, CDR1 is ENHRY, CDR2 SYGVKD. V lost 6 bases and J lost 8, with 13 bases in between. DNA for the CDR3: TGTGCCATCAGCCAGGTATCGGGGGGCTACACCTTC. Amino acid sequence: CAISQVSGGYTF.